The 19 T cell receptor beta chains given below trace back to one sample, sequenced in a study of blood T cell repertoires in COVID-19. TCRdb's table, derived via immunoSEQ multiplex PCR, lists solely in-frame clones and lacks some. The sample holds 200,000 or so clones, about 90% seen once. The specimen sequenced was peripheral blood. Source of these receptors: a man aged 35-49 years with active or convalescent COVID-19.

The chain carries TRBV6-5 and TRBJ2-2; possibly TRBD2 for D (6 bases). The V end lost 6 bases, the J end lost 4 bases, and 15 bases lay between the germline ends. This CDR3 is 15 amino acids long. The germline gives CDR1 MNHEY, CDR2 SVGAGI. The CDR3 is CASRRIGLTTGELFF. The CDR3 DNA reads TGTGCCAGCAGACGGATAGGACTAACCACCGGGGAGCTGTTTTTT.

The chain uses TRBV28 and TRBJ1-6, with TRBD1 matching over 7 bases. J lost 0 bases, V lost 6 bases, and 14 bases had no gene match. Germline V gene data show CDR1 as MDHEN and CDR2 as SYDVKM. This CDR3 has 19 amino acids. CDR3 sequence reads: CASSTVRTGADSYNSPLHF. In DNA form, the CDR3 reads TGTGCCAGCAGCACAGTCCGGACAGGAGCTGACTCCTATAATTCACCCCTCCACTTT.

V is TRBV30 and J is TRBJ2-1, with 7 bases identical to TRBD2. V trimming: 1 base; J trimming: 8 bases; junction bases outside the gene matches: 5. Germline V gene lookup returns CDR1 GTSNPN and CDR2 SVGIG (reference sequence). This CDR3 is built from 13 residues. As DNA, the CDR3 is TGTGCCTGGAGTGGTGCGGGAGCCCATGAGCAGTTCTTC. This gives the protein CAWSGAGAHEQFF.

This clone was counted a single time. The CDR3: CASSRHRSYEQYF. In DNA, the CDR3 is TGTGCCAGCAGTCGACACCGCTCCTACGAGCAGTACTTC. This sequence joins TRBV6-5 and TRBJ2-7; no reliable D call. The V gene's germline CDR1 is MNHEY and CDR2 SVGAGI. With 5 bases removed from V and 0 bases from J, the gap between germline ends came to 8 bases. CDR3 length: 13 residues.

To note about this clone: The identical CDR3 is also encoded by other nucleotide sequences in the sample. The CDR3 sequence: CASSPSGNEQYF. CDR3 DNA: TGTGCCAGCTCACCATCCGGGAACGAGCAGTACTTC. The chain employs TRBV18 and TRBJ2-7, with D perhaps TRBD2 (5 bases). This CDR3 has 12 amino acids. The germline gives CDR1 KGHSH, CDR2 LQKENI. The V end was cut by 2 bases, the J end by 5 bases, with 7 bases between.

The chain joins TRBV30 to TRBJ1-3; no clear D gene. V was pared by 5 bases and J by 0 bases, with 11 bases between. CDR1 and CDR2 from the germline V gene are GTSNPN and SVGIG (reference sequence). The CDR3 length is 14 residues. DNA of the CDR3: TGTGCCTGGGCAAAACAGAGCTCTGGAAACACCATATATTTT. It yields the protein CAWAKQSSGNTIYF.

This chain joins TRBV24-1 and TRBJ1-5; 9 bases fit TRBD1. The germline CDR1 and CDR2 sequences are KGHDR and SFDVKD. V dropped 0 bases and J dropped 1; count of bases not matched to a gene: 9. The CDR3 has 19 amino acids. The CDR3, as DNA: TGTGCCACCAGTGATTTGAGGGACAGGGTAAGCTTGAGCAATCAGCCCCAGCATTTT. Protein: CATSDLRDRVSLSNQPQHF.

The chain couples TRBV6-5 to TRBJ2-1; 7 nucleotides align to TRBD1. Germline CDR1 MNHEY, CDR2 SVGAGI. Trimming cost V 6 bases and J 6 bases; bases outside gene matches: 8. The CDR3 is made up of 14 amino acids. Here the CDR3 reads CASSHRGLGNEQFF. In nucleotides, the CDR3 is TGTGCCAGCAGCCACAGGGGTTTGGGCAATGAGCAGTTCTTC.

This chain connects TRBV2 to TRBJ1-1, with 9 nucleotides matching TRBD1. The CDR3 has 14 residues. The germline gives CDR1 SNHLY, CDR2 FYNNEI. The V segment lost 4 bases and the J segment 7 bases; nucleotides outside the gene matches: 7. The CDR3 is CASSGGTGRIEAFF. CDR3 bases: TGTGCCAGCAGTGGAGGGACAGGGAGGATTGAAGCTTTCTTT.

The J gene is TRBJ1-1, the V gene TRBV5-6; 7 nucleotides match TRBD1. The CDR3 sequence is 15 residues long. J gave up 4 bases and V 2 bases, and 8 bases lay outside the gene matches. The germline V gene has CDR1 SGHDT and CDR2 YYEEEE. DNA of the CDR3: TGTGCCAGCAGCTTCCAAGACAGGGATAGCACTGAAGCTTTCTTT. Amino acids: CASSFQDRDSTEAFF.

The rearrangement uses TRBV18 and TRBJ1-2; tentative D call: TRBD1 (5 bases). Deletions cut 2 bases from V and 2 bases from J, with 12 bases between. This CDR3 has 15 amino acids. Germline V lookup: CDR1 KGHSH, CDR2 LQKENI. CDR3 bases: TGTGCCAGCTCACCAGTAGGGCAGGGAAACTATGGCTACACCTTC. Translated, it gives CASSPVGQGNYGYTF.

The rearrangement uses TRBV30 and TRBJ1-2; weak D call: TRBD1 (6 bases). The CDR3 consists of 11 residues. Trimming took off 7 bases at V and 5 bases at J, with 11 bases between the two ends. Per germline, CDR1 GTSNPN and CDR2 SVGIG (reference sequence). DNA of the CDR3: TGTGCCTCTACAGGGAATTATGGCTACACCTTC. It is translated as CASTGNYGYTF.

The chain joins TRBV4-1 to TRBJ1-2, with D possibly matching TRBD1 (6 bases). V was cut by 0 bases and J by 2 bases, with 13 bases left in between. This CDR3 comprises 16 residues. Per the germline V gene, CDR1 is MGHRA and CDR2 is YSYEKL. The CDR3 DNA sequence: TGCGCCAGCAGCCAAGAGCCGAGGACAGTGAACTATGGCTACACCTTC. Its translation is CASSQEPRTVNYGYTF.

CDR3 nucleotides: TGTGCCAGCAGTGAGGCTAGCGGGGGGGCCTGGTGGGAGACCCAGTACTTC. Translating it yields CASSEASGGAWWETQYF. This chain connects TRBV2 to TRBJ2-5; 12 bases are shared with TRBD2. The CDR3 is made up of 17 amino acids. Germline assignment: CDR1 SNHLY and CDR2 FYNNEI. V trimming: 3 bases; J trimming: 5 bases; junction bases outside the gene matches: 10. The full variable domain, rest sourced from reference TRBV2 and TRBJ2-5, is EPEVTQTPSHQVTQMGQEVILRCVPISNHLYFYWYRQILGQKVEFLVSFYNNEISEKSEIFDDQFSVERPDGSNFTLKIRSTKLEDSAMYFCASSEASGGAWWETQYFGPGTRLLVL.

The chain links TRBV6-5 to TRBJ2-5; 9 positions match TRBD2. After removal of 6 bases from V and 4 bases from J, the junction contained 9 bases not matched to a gene. Germline V gives CDR1 MNHEY, CDR2 SVGAGI. This CDR3 region has 15 residues. The CDR3 nucleotides are TGTGCCAGCAGGTGGACTAGCGTTGGGGGAGAGACCCAGTACTTC. Protein product: CASRWTSVGGETQYF.

The chain combines TRBV7-9 with TRBJ1-5, with a tentative D call TRBD1 (6 bases). The CDR3 covers 16 residues. Germline values: CDR1 SEHNR, CDR2 FQNEAQ (reference sequence). The V end lost 4 bases, the J end lost 2 bases, and 15 bases lay between the germline ends. The DNA for the CDR3 is TGTGCCAGCAGCTCCGTACAGGGAGGGGGCAATCAGCCCCAGCATTTT. Its protein is CASSSVQGGGNQPQHF.

The chain recombines TRBV28 with TRBJ2-5; 8 bases agree with TRBD2. The CDR3 is 16 amino acids. Per germline, CDR1 MDHEN and CDR2 SYDVKM. Trimming at V came to 8 bases and at J to 5 bases, leaving 16 bases not matched to a gene. This chain's CDR3 is CASRTGGGNWGETQYF. The CDR3 DNA reads as TGTGCCAGCCGAACAGGCGGGGGGAACTGGGGGGAGACCCAGTACTTC.

This chain connects TRBV28 to TRBJ2-5, with unresolved D. The CDR3 has 13 amino acids. The germline gives CDR1 MDHEN, CDR2 SYDVKM. The germline V and J ends were trimmed by 4 bases and 5 bases, with 11 bases remaining between them. The CDR3 DNA reads as TGTGCCAGCAGTTCAACCCCCCGGGAGACCCAGTACTTC. Translation gives CASSSTPRETQYF.

The V and J genes are TRBV19 and TRBJ2-2, with 9 positions matching TRBD1. The J segment lost 4 bases and the V segment lost 7 bases, leaving 13 bases of the junction unmatched. This CDR3 contains 17 residues. The V gene's germline CDR1 is LNHDA and CDR2 SQIVND (reference sequence). The CDR3 DNA sequence: TGTGCCAGTACCGGGCTATCACAGGGGGCGGGCACCGGGGAGCTGTTTTTT. This translates into CASTGLSQGAGTGELFF.